This TCR beta chain comes out of a study of blood T cell repertoires in COVID-19. Overall study: The origin of the acute and convalescent COVID-19 samples was the United States, Italy and Spain.

Original methodology: Amplifying reference gene primers gave estimates of nucleated cell counts. The data were produced by immunoSEQ multiplex PCR, yet TCRdb's version contains in-frame clones alone and is incomplete. That table furnishes V, J and clone size, whereas the DNA furnished D and trimming. The table shows over 350,000 clones, with 75% to 90% occurring only once. This CDR3 spans 14 amino acids. The germline V gene encodes CDR1 SGHAT and CDR2 FQNNGV. Trimming shortened V by 1 base and J by 4 bases, and 8 bases separated the two germline ends. The source material was peripheral blood. The chain combines TRBV11-2 with TRBJ2-1; a weak D match, TRBD1 (6 bases). This TCR was sampled from a woman under 40 with active or convalescent COVID-19. The CDR3: CASSLVRGYNEQFF. The CDR3 coding sequence is TGTGCCAGCAGCTTAGTTAGGGGGTACAATGAGCAGTTCTTC. The full variable domain, with the rest looked up from reference TRBV11-2 and TRBJ2-1, is EAGVAQSPRYKIIEKRQSVAFWCNPISGHATLYWYQQILGQGPKLLIQFQNNGVVDDSQLPKDRFSAERLKGVDSTLKIQPAKLEDSAVYLCASSLVRGYNEQFFGPGTRLTVL.